What follows are 29 T cell receptor beta chains derived from one specimen sequenced in a study of control samples from healthy donors and cancer patients. Sequenced by immunoSEQ multiplex PCR; TCRdb stores in-frame clones only, minus some. Among approximately 170,000 clones, around 90% were seen once, and the ten largest hold around 5.1%. The sequenced sample was blood. The source of these receptors is a woman in her thirties in good health.

The chain recombines TRBV6-4 with TRBJ2-1; D is unresolved. V lost 5 bases and J 0 bases, leaving 11 bases between the germline ends. CDR1 and CDR2 from the germline V gene are MRHNA and SNTAGT. This CDR3 comprises 15 residues. CDR3 bases: TGTGCCAGCAGTCAAGACCCAAACTCCTACAATGAGCAGTTCTTC. Translating it yields CASSQDPNSYNEQFF.

The chain joins TRBV4-1 to TRBJ2-7, with D possibly matching TRBD1 (6 bases). The CDR3 has 16 amino acids. CDR1 and CDR2 (germline): MGHRA, YSYEKL. V shed 5 bases and J shed 4 bases, with 21 bases lying between them. The CDR3 sequence is CASSSLSPGTQYEQYV. DNA of the CDR3: TGCGCCAGCAGCTCACTCTCCCCCGGGACACAGTACGAGCAGTACGTC.

V usage is TRBV19 and J usage is TRBJ2-2; D possibly corresponds to TRBD2 (6 bases). Germline loops: CDR1 LNHDA, CDR2 SQIVND (reference sequence). V was pared by 5 bases and J by 7 bases, with 14 bases between. CDR3 length: 14 residues. The CDR3 bases are TGTGCCAGTAGTCTGTGGGGGGAGATCGGGGAGCTGTTTTTT. As protein: CASSLWGEIGELFF. The full variable domain, its missing parts supplied by reference TRBV19 and TRBJ2-2, is DGGITQSPKYLFRKEGQNVTLSCEQNLNHDAMYWYRQDPGQGLRLIYYSQIVNDFQKGDIAEGYSVSREKKESFPLTVTSAQKNPTAFYLCASSLWGEIGELFFGEGSRLTVL.

The chain recombines TRBV27 with TRBJ2-3; maybe TRBD2 (5 bases). V lost 0 bases, J lost 6 bases, and 13 bases lay in between. This CDR3 has 15 residues. Germline V gives CDR1 MNHEY, CDR2 SMNVEV (reference sequence). The DNA of the CDR3 is TGTGCCAGCAGTTTATCAGGCCAGAGGGCGGATACGCAGTATTTT. This codes for CASSLSGQRADTQYF.

This clone occurred a few times. The CDR3 sequence: CASSLLAGGLSSYEQYV. The CDR3 nucleotides are TGTGCCAGCAGTCTACTAGCGGGGGGGCTCAGCTCCTACGAGCAGTACGTC. This chain joins TRBV6-6 and TRBJ2-7; 13 bases agree with TRBD2. Germline V lookup: CDR1 MNHNY, CDR2 SVGAGI (reference sequence). The junction had 7 bases not matched to a gene; V was cut back by 5 bases and J by 0 bases. CDR3 length: 17 amino acids.

This chain uses TRBV6-5 with TRBJ1-1; possible D gene TRBD1, 5 bases. Trimming stripped 0 bases from V and 4 bases from J, with 12 bases between. This CDR3 has 15 amino acids. The V gene's germline CDR1 is MNHEY and CDR2 SVGAGI. The CDR3: CASSYSHGGATEAFF. As DNA, the CDR3 is TGTGCCAGCAGTTACTCCCACGGTGGGGCCACTGAAGCTTTCTTT.

On this clone: Other DNA variants within this sample encode the same CDR3. The genes are TRBV19 and TRBJ2-6; D uncertain. V was pared by 0 bases and J by 3 bases, with 6 bases between. The CDR3 has 15 residues. Looked up from germline, CDR1 is LNHDA and CDR2 is SQIVND (reference sequence). CDR3 residues: CASSIDGSGANVLTF. The DNA for the CDR3 is TGTGCCAGTAGTATAGATGGAAGTGGGGCCAACGTCCTGACTTTC.

The genes are TRBV7-9 and TRBJ2-7, with D tentatively TRBD2 (5 bases). There are 15 residues in the CDR3. Trimming took off 5 bases at V and 4 bases at J, with 18 bases between the two ends. The V gene's germline CDR1 is SEHNR and CDR2 FQNEAQ (reference sequence). CDR3 protein: CASSEVGSDLYEQYF. The CDR3 DNA reads as TGTGCCAGCAGCGAAGTGGGTAGCGACCTATACGAGCAGTACTTC. Variable domain in full (rest from reference TRBV7-9 and TRBJ2-7): DTGVSQNPRHKITKRGQNVTFRCDPISEHNRLYWYRQTLGQGPEFLTYFQNEAQLEKSRLLSDRFSAERPKGSFSTLEIQRTEQGDSAMYLCASSEVGSDLYEQYFGPGTRLTVT.

The chain couples TRBV14 to TRBJ1-2; no firm D call. Trimming took 1 base from V and 2 from J, leaving 5 bases between them. The CDR3 contains 13 residues. Looked up from germline, CDR1 is SGHDN and CDR2 is FVKESK. The CDR3 loop reads CASSQGQNYGYTF. The CDR3 DNA follows: TGTGCCAGCAGCCAAGGGCAGAACTATGGCTACACCTTC.

The CDR3 sequence is CSAKAGAEYEQYF. CDR3 DNA sequence: TGCAGCGCTAAAGCGGGAGCGGAATACGAGCAGTACTTC. This chain uses TRBV29-1 with TRBJ2-7; 8 bases match TRBD2. The V gene's germline CDR1 is SQVTM and CDR2 ANQGSEA. This CDR3 contains 13 residues. V gave up 7 bases and J gave up 4 bases; unmatched junction bases: 9.

The chain employs TRBV4-2 and TRBJ1-5; 8 bases map to TRBD1. The ends lost 0 bases at V and 7 bases at J; junction bases unmatched: 8. CDR3 length: 16 amino acids. Germline assignment: CDR1 LGHNA and CDR2 YNFKEQ. CDR3 amino acids: CASSQDARTGLQPQHF. The DNA of the CDR3 is TGTGCCAGCAGCCAAGATGCCCGGACAGGGCTCCAGCCCCAGCATTTT.

Here the CDR3 reads CASSLNDRGGNTIYF. CDR3 nucleotide sequence: TGTGCCAGCAGTTTAAACGACCGTGGTGGAAACACCATATATTTT. The V call is TRBV27, the J call TRBJ1-3, with D uncertain. The V end was cut by 2 bases, the J end by 3 bases, with 11 bases between. The CDR3 is made up of 15 amino acids. Germline values: CDR1 MNHEY, CDR2 SMNVEV (reference sequence).

J is TRBJ2-5 and V is TRBV18; D remains ambiguous. CDR3 length equals 14 residues. Germline V gene data show CDR1 as KGHSH and CDR2 as LQKENI. V lost 3 bases and J 5 bases, leaving 13 bases between the germline ends. The CDR3, as DNA: TGTGCCAGCTCACCGTCTCCGGCTCCGGAGACCCAGTACTTC. Protein: CASSPSPAPETQYF.

V gene TRBV18 combines with J gene TRBJ1-3; 8 nucleotides match TRBD1. CDR3 length: 16 amino acids. Germline trimming cut 0 bases from V and 4 bases from J; bases unmatched to any gene: 5. In germline, CDR1 is KGHSH, CDR2 LQKENI. CDR3: CASSPPGQGAGNTIYF. The CDR3 region has the DNA TGTGCCAGCTCACCACCAGGACAGGGCGCCGGAAACACCATATATTTT.

The gene calls are TRBV5-1 and TRBJ1-1; 9 bases fit TRBD1. V lost 3 bases, J lost 3 bases, and 3 bases stayed unmatched. The CDR3 has 14 residues. Looked up from germline, CDR1 is SGHRS and CDR2 is YFSETQ. CDR3 region: CASSSGQGHTEAFF. The CDR3 DNA sequence: TGCGCCAGCAGCTCTGGACAGGGGCACACTGAAGCTTTCTTT.

This clone occurred a few times. This chain links TRBV7-9 with TRBJ1-2, with a weak D call TRBD1 (5 bases). The germline gives CDR1 SEHNR, CDR2 FQNEAQ (reference sequence). Deletions cut 1 base from V and 4 bases from J, with 10 bases between. This CDR3 is built from 14 residues. Here the CDR3 reads CASSLVGELYGYTF. For the CDR3, the DNA is TGTGCCAGCAGCTTAGTAGGGGAACTCTATGGCTACACCTTC.

This clone came up once. The rearrangement joins TRBV2 to TRBJ2-7; 8 positions agree with TRBD2. The CDR3 covers 15 residues. In germline, CDR1 is SNHLY, CDR2 FYNNEI. The junction had 13 bases not matched to a gene; V was cut back by 7 bases and J by 5 bases. The CDR3, as DNA: TGTGCCAGCATCTTAGCGGGATTAGCGGGCCACGAGCAGTACTTC. Its protein is CASILAGLAGHEQYF.

This clone was counted between two and nine times. The chain links TRBV14 to TRBJ2-7; weak D call: TRBD2 (5 bases). The germline V gene has CDR1 SGHDN and CDR2 FVKESK. V lost 3 bases to trimming and J lost 7 bases, with 16 bases between them. This CDR3 contains 14 residues. Here the CDR3 DNA reads TGTGCCAGCAGCCACGAGGGATCTAAAGGGGAGCAGTACTTC. This translates into CASSHEGSKGEQYF.

The chain has TRBV19 and TRBJ2-3; 12 nucleotides match TRBD1. Trimming removed 8 bases from V and 3 bases from J; junction bases left unmatched: 9. Germline CDR1 reads LNHDA; CDR2 reads SQIVND (reference sequence). This CDR3 has 16 amino acids. For the CDR3, the DNA is TGTGCCAGTCGGGACAGGGGGCGGAAGCGGACAGATACGCAGTATTTT. Translation: CASRDRGRKRTDTQYF. The entire variable domain, with the rest obtained from reference TRBV19 and TRBJ2-3, is as follows: DGGITQSPKYLFRKEGQNVTLSCEQNLNHDAMYWYRQDPGQGLRLIYYSQIVNDFQKGDIAEGYSVSREKKESFPLTVTSAQKNPTAFYLCASRDRGRKRTDTQYFGPGTRLTVL.

The chain is built from TRBV24-1 and TRBJ2-7; TRBD1 agrees at 10 bases. V trimming: 5 bases; J trimming: 6 bases; junction bases outside the gene matches: 3. The CDR3 runs to 13 residues. In germline, CDR1 is KGHDR, CDR2 SFDVKD. The CDR3 DNA reads TGTGCCACCAGTGCCGACAGGGGGCGCGAGCAGTACTTC. Its translation: CATSADRGREQYF.

V is TRBV6-4 and J is TRBJ2-2, with 8 positions matching TRBD2. J was trimmed by 5 bases and V by 4 bases; bases with no gene match: 6. The V gene's germline CDR1 is MRHNA and CDR2 SNTAGT. This CDR3 has 15 amino acids. The CDR3 protein is CASSVGTRGTGELFF. The CDR3 DNA sequence: TGTGCCAGCAGTGTCGGGACTAGGGGGACCGGGGAGCTGTTTTTT.

This chain links TRBV27 with TRBJ2-3, with TRBD2 matching 9 bases. This CDR3 has 14 amino acids. J lost 9 bases, V lost 7 bases, and 11 bases had no gene match. Looked up from germline, CDR1 is MNHEY and CDR2 is SMNVEV (reference sequence). The chain's CDR3 is CASKAASGTTTQYF. The CDR3 DNA reads as TGTGCCAGCAAGGCGGCTAGCGGGACCACCACGCAGTATTTT.

This chain joins TRBV9 and TRBJ2-1; D not certain. The CDR3 spans 12 residues. Germline CDR1 and CDR2: SGDLS and YYNGEE. V lost 3 bases and J lost 9, with 10 bases in between. The CDR3 DNA is TGTGCCAGCAGCGCCGTTTTGGGTGAGCAGTTCTTC. As protein: CASSAVLGEQFF.

This sequence joins TRBV6-6 and TRBJ1-4; unclear D gene. Germline V gene sequence: CDR1 MNHNY, CDR2 SVGAGI (reference sequence). The V end lost 2 bases, the J end lost 14 bases, and 9 bases lay between the germline ends. The CDR3 length is 11 residues. CDR3 region: CASSYGGLLFF. For the CDR3, the DNA is TGTGCCAGCAGTTACGGTGGGTTGCTGTTTTTT.

The chain is built from TRBV18 and TRBJ2-6; no definite D call. The CDR3 extends over 16 amino acids. Trimming removed 1 base from V and 0 bases from J, with 7 bases in between. Germline V CDR1 and CDR2: KGHSH, LQKENI. CDR3 nucleotide sequence: TGTGCCAGCTCACCACTACCGGACTCTGGGGCCAACGTCCTGACTTTC. Translating gives CASSPLPDSGANVLTF.

J is TRBJ2-7 and V is TRBV3-1 (or the pseudogene TRBV3-2); D is undetermined. The V end was cut by 2 bases, the J end by 2 bases, with 10 bases between. The CDR3 runs 14 residues. The V gene's germline CDR1 is LGHDT and CDR2 YNNKEL (reference sequence). CDR3 in amino acids: CASSQFQQPYEQYF. CDR3 in DNA: TGTGCCAGCAGCCAATTCCAACAGCCCTACGAGCAGTACTTC.

About this clone itself: The junction differs from germline at one of its ends, possibly a read error. The genes are TRBV6-2 or TRBV6-3 and TRBJ2-5; D unresolved. The germline V gene has CDR1 MNHEY and CDR2 SVGEGT. This CDR3 spans 12 amino acids. Written as DNA, the CDR3 is TGTGCCAGCAGCTCAAACCAGGAGACCCAGTACTTC. It translates to CASSSNQETQYF.

V and J are TRBV3-1 (or the pseudogene TRBV3-2) and TRBJ1-1, with D perhaps matching TRBD1 (6 bases). This CDR3 is built from 13 residues. Germline lookup yields CDR1 LGHDT and CDR2 YNNKEL (reference sequence). V lost 5 bases and J 11 bases, leaving 18 bases between the germline ends. The CDR3: CASSSGGGYPAFF. DNA of the CDR3: TGTGCCAGCAGCTCTGGGGGGGGCTATCCGGCTTTCTTT.

Worth noting for this clone: This CDR3 is also generated by other DNA sequences in the sample. The chain uses TRBV12-3 or TRBV12-4 and TRBJ2-2; D ambiguous. The CDR3 runs to 13 residues. V lost 3 bases and J 5 bases, leaving 7 bases between the germline ends. The CDR3 is CASSLSRTGELFF. The CDR3 DNA reads as TGTGCCAGCAGTTTGTCCCGAACCGGGGAGCTGTTTTTT.